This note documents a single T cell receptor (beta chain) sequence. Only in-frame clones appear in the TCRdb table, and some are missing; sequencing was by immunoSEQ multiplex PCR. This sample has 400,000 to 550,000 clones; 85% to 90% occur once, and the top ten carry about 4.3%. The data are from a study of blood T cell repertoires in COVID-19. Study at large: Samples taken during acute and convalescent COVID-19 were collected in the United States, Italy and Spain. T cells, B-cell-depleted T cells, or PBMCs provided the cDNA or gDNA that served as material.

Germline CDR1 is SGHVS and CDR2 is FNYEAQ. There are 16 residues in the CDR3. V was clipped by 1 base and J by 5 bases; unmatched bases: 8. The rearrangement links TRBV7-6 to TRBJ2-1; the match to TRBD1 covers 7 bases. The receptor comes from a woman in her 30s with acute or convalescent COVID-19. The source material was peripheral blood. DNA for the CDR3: TGTGCCAGCAGCTTAGAGGCAGGGGGAGCCGACAATGAGCAGTTCTTC. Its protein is CASSLEAGGADNEQFF.